The text below deals with one T cell receptor beta chain. This clonotype has ten or more counts. What antigen it recognizes has not been identified. Per-base quality was not reported, and no clone a single base away is much larger than it. The source of the sample is a study of T-cell reconstitution after alpha-beta-depleted transplantation in children (dated by TCRdb to about 2016). About the investigation overall: T-cell immune reconstitution after TCRalphabeta/CD19-depleted allogeneic hematopoietic cell transplantation in children was quantitatively tracked in the study by means of TCR repertoire profiling.

What the work shows at the level of the full study, not this receptor alone: Over subsequent months, a decline in hyperexpanded clone frequencies was noted, and after one year, T-cell counts and TCRbeta diversity were mostly ascribed to newly produced T cells. The apparently early recovery of alphabetaT-cell counts about two months after transplant reportedly depended on only several hundred rapidly expanded clones that came from non-depleted graft cells. In some patients, the high TCRbeta diversity seen at day 60 was put down to recipient T cells and intrathymic progenitors that had survived conditioning.

The method was PCR. Reads for this sample came from an Illumina HiSeq 2500. TCR library preparation used molecular barcoding, with unique molecular identifiers applied to normalize quantification of the TCRbeta repertoire. Through fastp at Q25 and MiXCR, TCRdb rebuilt clones from the public reads, retaining in-frame beta chains. Entries that share a CDR3 protein sequence are merged under the most common genes and DNA. In all, the sample holds 30,000 to 40,000 distinct CDR3 sequences, and about 6.7% of those were seen once. Together, the top ten hold under 30% of the sample. Reading the label with the study, this specimen's time point is: day 60 (about 2 months) after transplantation. This specimen's treatment or condition label, per the study, means: allogeneic hematopoietic cell transplantation with graft depleted of TCRalphabeta T cells and CD19 B cells. The children who served as transplant recipients had been given grafts of TCRalphabeta/CD19-depleted allogeneic hematopoietic cells.

V is pruned by 3 bases and J by 6 bases, leaving 6 bases of the junction without a gene match. From the cysteine through the phenylalanine, the CDR3 covers 15 amino acids. Of all the DNA, just the CDR3 is kept, 45 bases in frame from base 1. Reading the germline V gene gives CDR1 MRHNA and CDR2 SNTAGT. This clonotype was obtained from a child under two years old who had a stem cell transplant for acute myeloid leukemia, so the T cells may come from the graft donor. The V and J genes are TRBV6-4 and TRBJ2-1, and TRBD2 matches 9 of the central bases. Sample: peripheral blood, taken 60 days after TCRalphabeta/CD19-depleted stem cell transplant. The CDR3 region reads CASSDSGSPRNEQFF. The DNA reads TGTGCCAGCAGTGATAGCGGGAGCCCCCGCAATGAGCAGTTCTTC.